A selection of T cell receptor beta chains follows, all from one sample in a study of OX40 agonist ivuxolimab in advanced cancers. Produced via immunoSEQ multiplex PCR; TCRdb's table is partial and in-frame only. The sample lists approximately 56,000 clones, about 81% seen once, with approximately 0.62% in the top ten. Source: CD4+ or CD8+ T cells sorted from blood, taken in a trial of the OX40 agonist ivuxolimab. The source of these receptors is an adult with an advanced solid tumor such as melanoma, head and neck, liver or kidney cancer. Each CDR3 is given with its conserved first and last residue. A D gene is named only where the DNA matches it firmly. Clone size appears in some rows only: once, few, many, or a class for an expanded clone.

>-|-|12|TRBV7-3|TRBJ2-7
TGTGCCAGCAGCTTAATGGGGGGCGAGCAGTACTTC
CASSLMGGEQYF
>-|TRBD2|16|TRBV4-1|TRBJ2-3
TGCGCCAGCAGCCAAGAGACTAGCGGGGACGCAGATACGCAGTATTTT
CASSQETSGDADTQYF
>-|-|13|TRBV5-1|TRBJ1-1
TGCGCCAGCAGGGGGCAAAGTGAACACCCTCCTTTCTTT
CASRGQSEHPPFF
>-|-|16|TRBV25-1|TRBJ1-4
TGTGCCAGCAGTGCGTCAAGGGTCCAGGGAGGAGAAAAACTGTTTTTT
CASSASRVQGGEKLFF
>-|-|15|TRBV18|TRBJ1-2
TGTGCCAGCTCACGTGAGGACGGAGCTAACTATGGCTACACCTTC
CASSREDGANYGYTF
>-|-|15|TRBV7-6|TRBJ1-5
TGTGCCAGCAGCTTAAACCGCAGCCCTAATCAGCCCCAGCATTTT
CASSLNRSPNQPQHF
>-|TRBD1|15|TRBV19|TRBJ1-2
TGTGCCAGTAGCCTCGGGACAGGGGGTTTCTATGGCTACACCTTC
CASSLGTGGFYGYTF
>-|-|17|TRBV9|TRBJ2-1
TGTGCCAGCAGCGCCCCCTGGGGGGCCCCCGGGTACAATGAGCAGTTCTTC
CASSAPWGAPGYNEQFF
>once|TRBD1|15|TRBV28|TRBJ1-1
TGTGCCAGCAGTTTCCCGGACAGGGATTACACTGAAGCTTTCTTT
CASSFPDRDYTEAFF
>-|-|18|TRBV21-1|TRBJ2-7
TGTGCCAGCAGCAAAGCGCTTTGTGTGGGGGACAGGGGAGGTGAGCAGTACTTC
CASSKALCVGDRGGEQYF
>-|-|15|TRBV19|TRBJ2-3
TGTGCCAGTAGTGGGGGGGGCGGCGGCACAGATACGCAGTATTTT
CASSGGGGGTDTQYF
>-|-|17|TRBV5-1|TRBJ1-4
TGCGCCAGCAGCTCACAAGGCAGAAGTCCGGGTAATGAAAAACTGTTTTTT
CASSSQGRSPGNEKLFF
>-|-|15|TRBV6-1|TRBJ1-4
TGTGCCAGCAGTGAAGTTGGGGTGTTGGGTGAAAAACTGTTTTTT
CASSEVGVLGEKLFF
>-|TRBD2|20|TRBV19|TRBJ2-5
TGTGCCAGTACCCTCCCGCGGCCCCTAGCGGGGGGGCTTTTTGGTGAGACCCAGTACTTC
CASTLPRPLAGGLFGETQYF
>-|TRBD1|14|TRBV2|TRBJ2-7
TGTGCCAGCGAACTGGGACAGCTATCCTACGAGCAGTACTTC
CASELGQLSYEQYF
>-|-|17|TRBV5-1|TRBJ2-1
TGCGCCAGCAGCCCTACCCGACAGAGTAGGTATTTCAATGAGCAGTTCTTC
CASSPTRQSRYFNEQFF
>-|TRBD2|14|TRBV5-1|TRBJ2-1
TGCGCCAGCAGCCCGGGGGGGGCGGGTAATGAGCAGTTCTTC
CASSPGGAGNEQFF
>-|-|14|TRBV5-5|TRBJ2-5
TGTGCCAGCAGCTCAGGTGTGGGCTCTGGGACCCAGTACTTC
CASSSGVGSGTQYF
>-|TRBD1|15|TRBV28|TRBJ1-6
TGTGCCAGCAGTTTACCGACGGGACAGAATTCACCCCTCCACTTT
CASSLPTGQNSPLHF
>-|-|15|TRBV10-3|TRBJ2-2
TGTGCCATCAGTGAGATCCAGGGGATCACCGGGGAGCTGTTTTTT
CAISEIQGITGELFF
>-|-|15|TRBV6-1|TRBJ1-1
TGTGCCAGCAGCGCGAGGACAGTGGGGAACACTGAAGCTTTCTTT
CASSARTVGNTEAFF
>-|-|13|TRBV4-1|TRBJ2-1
TGCGCCAGCAGCCAGGGCCTCCTCCCCGAGCAGTTCTTC
CASSQGLLPEQFF
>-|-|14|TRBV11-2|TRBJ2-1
TGTGCCAGCAGCTTATCAGGGTCCTACAATGAGCAGTTCTTC
CASSLSGSYNEQFF
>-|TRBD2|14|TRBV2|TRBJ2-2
TGTGCCAGCCGGGAGGGGTTCGTAACCGGGGAGCTGTTTTTT
CASREGFVTGELFF
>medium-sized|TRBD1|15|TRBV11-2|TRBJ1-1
TGTGCCAGCAGCCCCCGGACAGGGATGAACACTGAAGCTTTCTTT
CASSPRTGMNTEAFF
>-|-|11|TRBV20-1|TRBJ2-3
TGCAGTGCTAGGGGGGGCTGGACGCAGTATTTT
CSARGGWTQYF
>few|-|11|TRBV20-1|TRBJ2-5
TGCAGTGCCGGACATACAGAGACCCAGTACTTC
CSAGHTETQYF
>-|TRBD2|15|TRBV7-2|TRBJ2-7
TGTGCCAGCAGCTTAGGAGGACTAGCGAACTACGAGCAGTACTTC
CASSLGGLANYEQYF
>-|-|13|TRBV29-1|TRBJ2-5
TGCAGCGTCGATACAGCAGGGGAGGGGACCCAGTACTTC
CSVDTAGEGTQYF
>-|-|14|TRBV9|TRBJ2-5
TGTGCCAGCAGCGTAGGGTGGGCGCAAGAGACCCAGTACTTC
CASSVGWAQETQYF
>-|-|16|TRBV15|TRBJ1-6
TGTGCCACCAGCAGAGATAGGGACCGTAGGAATTCACCCCTCCACTTT
CATSRDRDRRNSPLHF
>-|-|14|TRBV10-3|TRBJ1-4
TGTGCCATCAGCAGGGACCGGAATAATGAAAAACTGTTTTTT
CAISRDRNNEKLFF
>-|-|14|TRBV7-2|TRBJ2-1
TGTGCCAGCAGCTTAGCAGGGGCCCACAATGAGCAGTTCTTC
CASSLAGAHNEQFF
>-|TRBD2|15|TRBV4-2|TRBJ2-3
TGTGCCAGCAGCCAAGGGGGGCGGGGGGCAGATACGCAGTATTTT
CASSQGGRGADTQYF
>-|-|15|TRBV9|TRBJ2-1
TGTGCCAGCAGCCCAGGACAAGGATACTACAATGAGCAGTTCTTC
CASSPGQGYYNEQFF
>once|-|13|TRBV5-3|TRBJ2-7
TGTGCCAGCAGGGACCAGACCCTCTACGAGCAGTACTTC
CASRDQTLYEQYF
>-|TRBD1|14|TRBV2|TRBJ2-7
TGTGCCAGCGGAGAAACCGGGACAGTCTACGAGCAGTACTTC
CASGETGTVYEQYF
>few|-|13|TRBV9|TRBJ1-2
TGTGCCAGCAGCCGGGGGAATAACTATGGCTACACCTTC
CASSRGNNYGYTF
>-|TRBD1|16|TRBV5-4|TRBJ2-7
TGTGCCAGCAGCCCCACAGCCGGGACAGGGTCCTACGAGCAGTACTTC
CASSPTAGTGSYEQYF
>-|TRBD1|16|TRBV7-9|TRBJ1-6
TGTGCCAGCAGCGCAGGAACAGGGGCGACTAATTCACCCCTCCACTTT
CASSAGTGATNSPLHF
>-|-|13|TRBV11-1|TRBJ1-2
TGTGCCAGCAGCCCTCGGACACCCTATGGCTACACCTTC
CASSPRTPYGYTF
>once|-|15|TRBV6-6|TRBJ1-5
TGTGCCAGCAGTCGGCCGACAGAGAGCAATCAGCCCCAGCATTTT
CASSRPTESNQPQHF
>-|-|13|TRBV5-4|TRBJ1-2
TGTGCCAGCAGCTTGGAGGAGGAGTATGGCTACACCTTC
CASSLEEEYGYTF
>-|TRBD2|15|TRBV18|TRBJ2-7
TGTGCCAGCTCACTTGGGACTAGCGGAACCTACGAGCAGTACTTC
CASSLGTSGTYEQYF
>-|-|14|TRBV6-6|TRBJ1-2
TGTGCCTCCCGGTCCGGGGGCTTGGACTATGGCTACACCTTC
CASRSGGLDYGYTF
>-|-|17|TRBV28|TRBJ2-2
TGTGCCAGCAGTTCAACTGGACCTCGGGCGAACACCGGGGAGCTGTTTTTT
CASSSTGPRANTGELFF
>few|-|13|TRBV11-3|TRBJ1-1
TGTGCCAGCAGCCGAATGGGGAACACTGAAGCTTTCTTT
CASSRMGNTEAFF
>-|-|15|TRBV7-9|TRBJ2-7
TGTGCCAGCAGCCCCCCGATTAGGCTGGGCTACGAGCAGTACTTC
CASSPPIRLGYEQYF
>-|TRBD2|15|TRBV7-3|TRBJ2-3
TGTGCCAGCAGCCCAAACGGGAGGGCCGGGGGTACGCAGTATTTT
CASSPNGRAGGTQYF
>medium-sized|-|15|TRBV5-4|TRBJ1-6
TGTGCCAGCAGCTTCGGTAGCTCCTATAATTCACCCCTCCACTTT
CASSFGSSYNSPLHF
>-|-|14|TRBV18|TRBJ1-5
TGTGCCAGCTCAGCTAACCGGGAAAATCAGCCCCAGCATTTT
CASSANRENQPQHF
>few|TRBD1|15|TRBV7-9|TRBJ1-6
TGTGCCAGCAGCGATGACCGGGACAGGGCCTCACCCCTCCACTTT
CASSDDRDRASPLHF
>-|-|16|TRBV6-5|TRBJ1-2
TGTGCCAGCAGTTACTCTATTGGGTCCGGTACATATGGCTACACCTTC
CASSYSIGSGTYGYTF
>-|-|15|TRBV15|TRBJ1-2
TGTGCCACCAGCAGAGTTTCGGTTATGGGCTATGGCTACACCTTC
CATSRVSVMGYGYTF
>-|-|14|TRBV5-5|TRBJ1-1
TGTGCCAGCAGCTTGTCTCGGGCAAACACTGAAGCTTTCTTT
CASSLSRANTEAFF
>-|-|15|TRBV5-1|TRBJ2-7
TGCGCCAGCAGCTTGGGGAGGACAGCCGACTACGAGCAGTACTTC
CASSLGRTADYEQYF
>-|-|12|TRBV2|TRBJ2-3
TGTGCCAGCAGTGAGATGACCGATACGCAGTATTTT
CASSEMTDTQYF
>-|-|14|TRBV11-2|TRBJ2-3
TGTGCCAGCAGCTTAGTTCTTAGGGAGGATACGCAGTATTTT
CASSLVLREDTQYF